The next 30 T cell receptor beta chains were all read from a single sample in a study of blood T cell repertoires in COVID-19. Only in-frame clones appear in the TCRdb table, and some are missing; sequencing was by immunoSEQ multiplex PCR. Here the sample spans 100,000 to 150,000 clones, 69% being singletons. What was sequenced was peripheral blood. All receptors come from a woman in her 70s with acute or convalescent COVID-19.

CDR3 residues: CASRPSGRGTGNTIYF. CDR3 DNA: TGTGCCAGCAGGCCCTCGGGCAGGGGGACTGGAAACACCATATATTTT. This chain joins TRBV2 and TRBJ1-3; the match to TRBD1 covers 7 bases. This CDR3 region has 16 residues. V gave up 6 bases and J gave up 2 bases; unmatched junction bases: 10. CDR1 and CDR2 (germline): SNHLY, FYNNEI.

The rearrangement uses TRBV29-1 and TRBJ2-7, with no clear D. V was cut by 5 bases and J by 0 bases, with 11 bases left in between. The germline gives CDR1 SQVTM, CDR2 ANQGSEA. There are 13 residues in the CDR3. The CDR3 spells CSVRDTASYEQYF. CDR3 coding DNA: TGCAGCGTTCGTGATACAGCCTCCTACGAGCAGTACTTC.

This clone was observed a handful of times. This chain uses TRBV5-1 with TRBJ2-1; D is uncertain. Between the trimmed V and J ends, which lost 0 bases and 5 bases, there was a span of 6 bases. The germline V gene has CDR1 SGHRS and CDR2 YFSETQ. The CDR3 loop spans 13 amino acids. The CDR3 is CASSLAANNEQFF. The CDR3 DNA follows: TGCGCCAGCAGCTTGGCCGCTAACAATGAGCAGTTCTTC.

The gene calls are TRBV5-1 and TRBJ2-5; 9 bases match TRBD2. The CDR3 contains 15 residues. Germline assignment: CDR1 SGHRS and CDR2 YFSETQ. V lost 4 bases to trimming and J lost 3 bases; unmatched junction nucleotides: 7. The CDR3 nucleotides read TGCGCCAGCAGCCCAGTGACTAGCGGTGAAGAGACCCAGTACTTC. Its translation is CASSPVTSGEETQYF.

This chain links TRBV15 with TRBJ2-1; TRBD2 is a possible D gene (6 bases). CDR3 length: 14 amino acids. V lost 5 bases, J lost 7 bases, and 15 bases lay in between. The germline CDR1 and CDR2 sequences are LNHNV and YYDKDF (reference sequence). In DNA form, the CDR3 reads TGTGCCACCAGCGCGCGGGACCTTCAAAATGAGCAGTTCTTC. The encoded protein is CATSARDLQNEQFF.

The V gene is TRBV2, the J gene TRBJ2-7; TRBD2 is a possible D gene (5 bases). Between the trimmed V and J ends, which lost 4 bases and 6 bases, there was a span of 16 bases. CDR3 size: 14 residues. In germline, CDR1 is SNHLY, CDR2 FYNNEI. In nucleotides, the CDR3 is TGTGCCAGCAGTGGCCCCGATCGGAGGCTCGAGCAGTACTTC. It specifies CASSGPDRRLEQYF.

The CDR3 bases are TGCGCCAGCAGCTTGATATCGGGTATCGAGGGCTACACCTTC. Encoded protein: CASSLISGIEGYTF. The chain uses TRBV5-1 and TRBJ1-2; D not certain. This CDR3 has 14 residues. Germline V gene sequence: CDR1 SGHRS, CDR2 YFSETQ. V shed 1 base and J shed 8 bases, with 15 bases lying between them.

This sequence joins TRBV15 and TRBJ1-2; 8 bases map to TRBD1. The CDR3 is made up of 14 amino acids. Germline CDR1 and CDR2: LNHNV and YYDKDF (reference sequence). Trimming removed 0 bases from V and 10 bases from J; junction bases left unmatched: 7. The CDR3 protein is CATSRDTGTGSYTF. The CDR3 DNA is TGTGCCACCAGCAGAGATACAGGGACAGGTTCCTACACCTTC.

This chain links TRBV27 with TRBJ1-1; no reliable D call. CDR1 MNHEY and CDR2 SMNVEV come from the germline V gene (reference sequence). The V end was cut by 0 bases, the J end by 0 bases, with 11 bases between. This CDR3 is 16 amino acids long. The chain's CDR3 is CASSLSVGRVNTEAFF. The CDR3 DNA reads TGTGCCAGCAGTTTATCGGTTGGGCGAGTGAACACTGAAGCTTTCTTT.

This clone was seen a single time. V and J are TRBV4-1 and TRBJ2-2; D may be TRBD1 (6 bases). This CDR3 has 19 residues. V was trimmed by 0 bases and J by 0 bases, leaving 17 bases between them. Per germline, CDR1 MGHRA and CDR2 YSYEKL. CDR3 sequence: CASSQDSPRTAANTGELFF. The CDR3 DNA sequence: TGCGCCAGCAGCCAAGATTCCCCAAGGACAGCCGCGAACACCGGGGAGCTGTTTTTT.

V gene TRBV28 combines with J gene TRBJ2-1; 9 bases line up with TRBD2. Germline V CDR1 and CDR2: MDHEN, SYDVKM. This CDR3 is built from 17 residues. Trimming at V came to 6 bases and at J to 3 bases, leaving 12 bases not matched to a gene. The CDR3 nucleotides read TGTGCCAGCAGCGCTCTAGGGGCGGGAGGGCTCTACAATGAGCAGTTCTTC. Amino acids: CASSALGAGGLYNEQFF.

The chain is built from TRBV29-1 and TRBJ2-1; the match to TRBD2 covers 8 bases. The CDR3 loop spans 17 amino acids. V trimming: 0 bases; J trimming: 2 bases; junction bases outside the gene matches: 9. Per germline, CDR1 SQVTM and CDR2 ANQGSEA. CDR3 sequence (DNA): TGCAGCGTTGAAGATCCAGCGGGGGCTACGCCCTACAATGAGCAGTTCTTC. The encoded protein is CSVEDPAGATPYNEQFF.

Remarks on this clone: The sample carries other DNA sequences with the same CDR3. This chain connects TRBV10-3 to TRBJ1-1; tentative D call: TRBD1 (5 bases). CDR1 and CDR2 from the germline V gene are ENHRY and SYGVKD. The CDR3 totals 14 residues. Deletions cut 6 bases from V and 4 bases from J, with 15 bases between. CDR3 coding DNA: TGTGCCATCAGATCTCCAACAGGCCTCACTGAAGCTTTCTTT. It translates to CAIRSPTGLTEAFF.

CDR3 in amino acids: CASSGTGTSDFQYF. In DNA, the CDR3 is TGTGCCAGCAGCGGTACCGGGACTAGCGATTTCCAGTACTTC. The chain carries TRBV9 and TRBJ2-5; 10 nucleotides align to TRBD2. V gave up 3 bases and J gave up 10 bases; unmatched junction bases: 9. The germline V gene encodes CDR1 SGDLS and CDR2 YYNGEE. The CDR3 consists of 14 residues.

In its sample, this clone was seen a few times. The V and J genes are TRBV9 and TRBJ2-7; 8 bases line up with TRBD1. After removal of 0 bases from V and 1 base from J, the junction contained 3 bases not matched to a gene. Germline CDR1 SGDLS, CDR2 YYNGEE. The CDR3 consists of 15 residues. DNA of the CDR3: TGTGCCAGCAGCGTAGGGACAGGGTGGTCCTACGAGCAGTACTTC. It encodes CASSVGTGWSYEQYF.

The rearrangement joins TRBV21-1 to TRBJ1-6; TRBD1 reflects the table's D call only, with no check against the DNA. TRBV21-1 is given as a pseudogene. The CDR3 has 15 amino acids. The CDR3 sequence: CASSKAVRCRSPLHF. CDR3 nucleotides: TGTGCCAGCAGCAAAGCTGTCAGGTGTCGGTCACCCCTCCACTTT.

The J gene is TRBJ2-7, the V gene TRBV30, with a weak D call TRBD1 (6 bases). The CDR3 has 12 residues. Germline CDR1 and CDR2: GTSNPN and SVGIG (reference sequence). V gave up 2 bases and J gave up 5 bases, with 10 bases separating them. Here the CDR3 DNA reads TGTGCCTGGAGTAGACAGGTAAACGAGCAGTACTTC. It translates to CAWSRQVNEQYF.

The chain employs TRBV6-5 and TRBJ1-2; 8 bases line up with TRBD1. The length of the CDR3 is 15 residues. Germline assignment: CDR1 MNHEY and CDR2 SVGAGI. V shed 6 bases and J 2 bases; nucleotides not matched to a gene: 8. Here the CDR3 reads CASRQGQAVNYGYTF. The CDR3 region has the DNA TGTGCCAGCAGGCAGGGACAGGCTGTAAACTATGGCTACACCTTC.

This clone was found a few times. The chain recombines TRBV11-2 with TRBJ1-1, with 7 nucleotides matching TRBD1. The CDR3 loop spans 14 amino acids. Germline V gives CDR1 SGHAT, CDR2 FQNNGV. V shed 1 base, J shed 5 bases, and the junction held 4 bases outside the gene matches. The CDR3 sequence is CASSLAQGSTEAFF. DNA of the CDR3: TGTGCCAGCAGCTTAGCACAGGGGAGTACTGAAGCTTTCTTT.

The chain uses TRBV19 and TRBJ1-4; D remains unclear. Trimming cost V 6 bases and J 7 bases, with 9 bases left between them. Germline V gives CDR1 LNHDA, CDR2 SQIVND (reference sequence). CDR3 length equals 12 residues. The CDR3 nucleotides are TGTGCCAGTAGCCCCTCCGGTGAAAAACTGTTTTTT. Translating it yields CASSPSGEKLFF.

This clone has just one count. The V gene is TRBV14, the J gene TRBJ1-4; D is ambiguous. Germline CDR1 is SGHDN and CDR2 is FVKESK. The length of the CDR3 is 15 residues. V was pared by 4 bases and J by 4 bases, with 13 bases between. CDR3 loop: CASSPPEGFNEKLFF. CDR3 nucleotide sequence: TGTGCCAGCAGCCCTCCTGAGGGATTTAATGAAAAACTGTTTTTT.

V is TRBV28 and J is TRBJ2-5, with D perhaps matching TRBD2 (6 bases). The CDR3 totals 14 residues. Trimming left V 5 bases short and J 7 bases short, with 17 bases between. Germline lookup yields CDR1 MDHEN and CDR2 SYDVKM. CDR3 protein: CASSPHGRFGTQYF. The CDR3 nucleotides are TGTGCCAGCAGTCCCCACGGGAGATTCGGGACCCAGTACTTC.

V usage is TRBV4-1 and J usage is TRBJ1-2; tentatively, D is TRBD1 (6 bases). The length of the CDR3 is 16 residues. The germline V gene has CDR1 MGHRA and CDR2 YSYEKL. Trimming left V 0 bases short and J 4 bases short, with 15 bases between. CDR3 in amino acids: CASSQDPGGPGYGYTF. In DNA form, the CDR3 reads TGCGCCAGCAGCCAAGATCCGGGGGGGCCGGGCTATGGCTACACCTTC.

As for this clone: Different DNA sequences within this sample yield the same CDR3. The CDR3 is CASTKQGMNTEAFF. DNA of the CDR3: TGTGCCAGCACTAAACAGGGGATGAACACTGAAGCTTTCTTT. The rearrangement joins TRBV6-5 to TRBJ1-1; 7 nucleotides align to TRBD1. The ends lost 7 bases at V and 0 bases at J; junction bases unmatched: 5. Germline V gives CDR1 MNHEY, CDR2 SVGAGI. The CDR3 spans 14 residues.

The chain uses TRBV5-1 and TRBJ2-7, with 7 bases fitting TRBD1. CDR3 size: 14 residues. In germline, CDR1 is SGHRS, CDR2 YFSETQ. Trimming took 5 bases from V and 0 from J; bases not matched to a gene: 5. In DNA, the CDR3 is TGCGCCAGCAGGGTTGGGGACAGCTCCTACGAGCAGTACTTC. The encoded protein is CASRVGDSSYEQYF.

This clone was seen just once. CDR3 sequence (DNA): TGTGCCAGTAGTACGCAGGACAGAGCTAACACTGAAGCTTTCTTT. Amino acid sequence: CASSTQDRANTEAFF. The chain joins TRBV19 to TRBJ1-1; tentative D call: TRBD1 (6 bases). CDR1 and CDR2 from the germline V gene are LNHDA and SQIVND (reference sequence). CDR3 length equals 15 residues. Between the trimmed V and J ends, which lost 4 bases and 2 bases, there was a span of 14 bases.

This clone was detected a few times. The CDR3 spells CASSLGTGIETQYF. The DNA for the CDR3 is TGTGCCAGCAGCTTGGGGACAGGGATAGAGACCCAGTACTTC. The chain carries TRBV7-2 and TRBJ2-5; TRBD1 matches 9 bases. Germline trimming cut 3 bases from V and 4 bases from J; bases unmatched to any gene: 3. The CDR3 consists of 14 residues. Germline values: CDR1 SGHTA, CDR2 FQGNSA.

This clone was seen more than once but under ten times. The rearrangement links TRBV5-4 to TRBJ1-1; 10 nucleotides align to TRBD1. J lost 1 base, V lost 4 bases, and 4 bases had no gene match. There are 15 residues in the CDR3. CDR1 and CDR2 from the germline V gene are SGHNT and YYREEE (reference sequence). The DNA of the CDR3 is TGTGCCAGCAGCCGTCGGACAGGGGGGAACACTGAAGCTTTCTTT. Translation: CASSRRTGGNTEAFF.

The CDR3 DNA reads TGTGCCAGCAGTGAAAGAAGCCCGAACACCGGGGAGCTGTTTTTT. Translated, it gives CASSERSPNTGELFF. The V call is TRBV2, the J call TRBJ2-2; D ambiguous. V lost 2 bases and J lost 0, with 7 bases in between. The germline V gene encodes CDR1 SNHLY and CDR2 FYNNEI. CDR3 length: 15 amino acids.

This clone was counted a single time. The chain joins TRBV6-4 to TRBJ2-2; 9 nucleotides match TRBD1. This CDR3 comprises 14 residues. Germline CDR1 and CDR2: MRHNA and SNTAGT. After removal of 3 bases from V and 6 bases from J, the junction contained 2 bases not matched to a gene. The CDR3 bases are TGTGCCAGCAGTGAAAGGACAGGGGCCGGGGAGCTGTTTTTT. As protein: CASSERTGAGELFF.